These 10 T cell receptor beta chains came from one sample sequenced in a study of CD8+ T cells in alopecia areata (dated by TCRdb to about 2018). The library was produced with the immunoSEQ multiplex PCR assay. RNA was extracted from all samples and reverse transcribed into cDNA, which served as template for TCR sequencing. The immuneACCESS repertoire file appears here via TCRdb, limited to in-frame rearrangements. These files lack a portion of the clones; in checked studies, under half of the deficit traces to unresolved V genes, and the cause of the others is not known. The sample table records some 180,000 clones; approximately 53% of these occur just once. 11% of the sample is held by the ten biggest clonotypes. The time point label for this specimen denotes: about 25 weeks on oral tofacitinib. The sample's treatment or condition label, in plain terms: oral pan-JAK inhibitor, 5-10 mg twice daily.

This specimen was CD8+ T cells sorted from blood, taken at week 24, from a patient treated with tofacitinib. The source of these receptors is a human donor with alopecia areata.

This clone was recorded a few times. The chain employs TRBV29-1 and TRBJ2-2; D remains ambiguous. CDR1 is SQVTM, CDR2 ANQGSEA, per germline. V gave up 5 bases and J gave up 7 bases, with 14 bases separating them. This CDR3 region has 13 residues. The CDR3 protein is CSVLWGMGGELFF. The DNA for the CDR3 is TGCAGCGTTCTTTGGGGTATGGGCGGGGAGCTGTTTTTT.

V is TRBV4-3 and J is TRBJ1-2, with TRBD1 matching 8 bases. The CDR3 has 15 amino acids. The J segment lost 7 bases and the V segment lost 0 bases, leaving 7 bases of the junction unmatched. CDR1 is LGHNA and CDR2 is YSLEER in the germline V gene. The CDR3 nucleotides read TGCGCCAGCAGCCAAGATAATCGGGGGACAGGTGGCTACACCTTC. Its translation is CASSQDNRGTGGYTF.

The chain couples TRBV2 to TRBJ2-7; D remains ambiguous. Germline CDR1 reads SNHLY; CDR2 reads FYNNEI. Trimming removed 7 bases at V and 1 base at J, with 5 bases between. The CDR3 length is 11 residues. In nucleotides, the CDR3 is TGTGCCAGCACGTGGTCCTACGAGCAGTACTTC. This codes for CASTWSYEQYF.

Points on this clone: This same CDR3 is encoded by further DNA sequences in the sample. This chain joins TRBV5-6 and TRBJ2-7; no firm D call. Trimming removed 4 bases from V and 0 bases from J, with 8 bases in between. Germline CDR1 is SGHDT and CDR2 is YYEEEE. CDR3 length: 13 amino acids. The CDR3 here is CASSVGSSYEQYF. The CDR3 coding sequence is TGTGCCAGCAGCGTCGGCAGCTCCTACGAGCAGTACTTC. Looking up the rest from reference TRBV5-6 and TRBJ2-7 gives the full variable domain: DAGVTQSPTHLIKTRGQQVTLRCSPKSGHDTVSWYQQALGQGPQFIFQYYEEEERQRGNFPDRFSGHQFPNYSSELNVNALLLGDSALYLCASSVGSSYEQYFGPGTRLTVT.

The V call is TRBV9, the J call TRBJ2-5, with 10 bases that match TRBD2. Per the germline V gene, CDR1 is SGDLS and CDR2 is YYNGEE. J was trimmed by 4 bases and V by 0 bases; bases with no gene match: 3. This CDR3 has 15 residues. The CDR3 region is CASSVASGGAETQYF. The DNA of the CDR3 is TGTGCCAGCAGCGTAGCCAGCGGGGGGGCAGAGACCCAGTACTTC.

In its sample, this clone was seen a few times. This chain joins TRBV28 and TRBJ2-5, with TRBD1 matching over 7 bases. This CDR3 comprises 13 residues. Looked up from germline, CDR1 is MDHEN and CDR2 is SYDVKM. The V and J ends lost 4 bases and 2 bases, in that order; junction bases with no gene match: 1. The CDR3 loop is CASSWDSQETQYF. In nucleotides, the CDR3 is TGTGCCAGCAGTTGGGACAGTCAAGAGACCCAGTACTTC.

This clone was seen more than once but under ten times. The chain links TRBV13 to TRBJ1-4, with a weak D call TRBD1 (6 bases). Between the trimmed V and J ends, which lost 7 bases and 6 bases, there was a span of 18 bases. Germline-derived CDR1 and CDR2 are PRHDT and FYEKMQ (reference sequence). CDR3 length: 15 residues. CDR3 bases: TGTGCCAGCACTTCAGGGGAACAGGGTTATGAAAAACTGTTTTTT. Translating it yields CASTSGEQGYEKLFF.

The chain links TRBV27 to TRBJ1-2; no firm D call. Trimming stripped 5 bases from V and 4 bases from J, with 14 bases between. Germline V gives CDR1 MNHEY, CDR2 SMNVEV (reference sequence). The CDR3 contains 14 residues. In DNA, the CDR3 is TGTGCCAGCAGTACTGGCATAACGGGCTATGGCTACACCTTC. Protein: CASSTGITGYGYTF.

The rearrangement joins TRBV2 to TRBJ1-4, with TRBD1 as a possible D gene (5 bases). The V gene lost 1 base and the J gene lost 7 bases, with 10 bases spanning the gap. CDR1 is SNHLY and CDR2 is FYNNEI in the germline V gene. The CDR3 has 14 amino acids. The CDR3 sequence is CASSEEGSREKLFF. CDR3 bases: TGTGCCAGCAGTGAAGAGGGGTCTCGTGAAAAACTGTTTTTT.

The table lists this clone with a few counts. The V and J genes are TRBV27 and TRBJ1-4; D not resolved. V was pared by 2 bases and J by 4 bases, with 11 bases between. The CDR3 consists of 15 residues. CDR1 and CDR2 from the germline V gene are MNHEY and SMNVEV (reference sequence). The CDR3 DNA is TGTGCCAGCAGTTTAACGGGGTTGGGTAATGAAAAACTGTTTTTT. Protein sequence: CASSLTGLGNEKLFF.